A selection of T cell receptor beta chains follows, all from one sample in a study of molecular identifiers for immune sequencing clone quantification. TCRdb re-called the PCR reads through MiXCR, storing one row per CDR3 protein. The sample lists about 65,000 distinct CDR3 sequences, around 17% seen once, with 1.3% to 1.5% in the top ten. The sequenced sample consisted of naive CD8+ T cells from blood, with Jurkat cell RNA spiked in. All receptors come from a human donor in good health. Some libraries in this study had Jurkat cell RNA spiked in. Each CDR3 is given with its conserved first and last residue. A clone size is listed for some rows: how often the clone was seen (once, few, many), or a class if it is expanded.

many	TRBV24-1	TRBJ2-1	CATSSRQYNEQFF
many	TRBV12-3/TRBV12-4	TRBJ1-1	CASSIPRVGAFF
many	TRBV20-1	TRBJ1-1	CSAREAVAGAEAFF
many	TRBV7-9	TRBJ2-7	CASSSPMRYEQYF
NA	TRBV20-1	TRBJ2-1	CSATGYQLGEKWDEQFF
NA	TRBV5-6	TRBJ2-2	CASSWDPGLAGDGELFF
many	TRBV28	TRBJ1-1	CASSLTANTEAFF
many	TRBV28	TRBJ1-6	CASSPWVRGRSTDNSPLHF
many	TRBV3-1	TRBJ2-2	CASSDYLRSANTGELFF
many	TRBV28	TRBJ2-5	CASSLRGGLGETQYF
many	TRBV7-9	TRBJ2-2	CASRPDRDKGGELFF
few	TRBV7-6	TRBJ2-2	CASSGSGKVTGELFF
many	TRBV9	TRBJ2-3	CACSVESKSTDTQYF
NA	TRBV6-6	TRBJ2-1	CASSYPVGKYNEQFF
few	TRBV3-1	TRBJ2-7	CAGSPQGSSYEQYF
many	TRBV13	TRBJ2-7	CASSSPGLAGVREQYF
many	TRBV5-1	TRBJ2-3	CASSLDHRSSTDTQYF
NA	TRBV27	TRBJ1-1	CASSLTGLMNTEAFF
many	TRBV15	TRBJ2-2	CATSRDMLAGGGGGELFF
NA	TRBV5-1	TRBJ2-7	CASGLLDTGLREQYF
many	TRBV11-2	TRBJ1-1	CASSTSNTAFF
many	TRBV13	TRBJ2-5	CASSLGVGLETQYF
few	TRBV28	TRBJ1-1	CASSYSGDEAFF
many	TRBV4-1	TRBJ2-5	CASSPNRDREETQYF
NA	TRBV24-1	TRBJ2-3	CATSDRGTGESVFSDTQYF
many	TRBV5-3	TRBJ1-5	CARIMLLGQGVF
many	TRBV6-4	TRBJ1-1	CASSDSSTEAFF
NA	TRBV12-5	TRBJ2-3	CAGGSWTGGLRTDTQYF
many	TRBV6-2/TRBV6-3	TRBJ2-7	CASSYWGGQDEQYF
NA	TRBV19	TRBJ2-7	CATALGGPSYEQYF
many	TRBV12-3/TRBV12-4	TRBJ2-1	CASSRTAGGREYSYEQFF
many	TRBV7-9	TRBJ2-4	CASSPPIAGTKNIQYF
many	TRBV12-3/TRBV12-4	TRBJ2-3	CASSLSSLGLAYTDTQYF
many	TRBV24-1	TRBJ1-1	CATSDPDRDTEAFF
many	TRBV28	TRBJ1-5	CASTPRSVYSNQPQHF
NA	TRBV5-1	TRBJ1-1	CASSRTWDSLNTEAFF
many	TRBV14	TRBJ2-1	CASSQARLADHEQFF
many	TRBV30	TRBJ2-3	CAWSVLAGVPPDTQYF
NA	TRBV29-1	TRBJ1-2	CSVKGASYGYTF
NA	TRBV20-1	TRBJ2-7	CSARGLAGTDLPEQYF